The clone carrying this TCR beta chain was observed a few times. Antigen: not known. Documented treatment: 10-day PBMC culture with coronavirus spike peptide pools or control peptides (ViraFEST assay). The data are from a study of vaccination and CD4 T cells after COVID-19. The CDR3 loop spans 13 amino acids. Germline values: CDR1 SGHDT, CDR2 YYEEEE. After removal of 2 bases from V and 5 bases from J, the junction contained 3 bases not matched to a gene. Cultured CD4+ T-cell DNA underwent Oncomine TCR Beta short-read sequencing. TCRdb ran MiXCR on the PCR reads and lists one entry per CDR3 protein. The table shows 12,000 to 15,000 distinct CDR3 sequences, with about 73% occurring only once.

Sample: CD4+ T cells from blood, cultured in vitro. V usage is TRBV5-6 and J usage is TRBJ2-5, with 7 bases identical to TRBD1. This receptor was identified in a human donor who had recovered from COVID-19. In DNA form, the CDR3 reads TGTGCCAGCAGCTTTGACAGGGTCGAGACCCAGTACTTC. This translates into CASSFDRVETQYF.